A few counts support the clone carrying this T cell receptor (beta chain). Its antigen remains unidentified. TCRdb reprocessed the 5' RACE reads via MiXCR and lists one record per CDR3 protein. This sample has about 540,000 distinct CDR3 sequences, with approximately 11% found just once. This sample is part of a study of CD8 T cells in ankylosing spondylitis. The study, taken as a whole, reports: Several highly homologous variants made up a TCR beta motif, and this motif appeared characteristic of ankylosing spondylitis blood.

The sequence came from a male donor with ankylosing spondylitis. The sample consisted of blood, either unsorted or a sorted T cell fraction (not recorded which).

CDR3 DNA: TGTGCCAGCAGCCCCGGGACAGGGGGCATCTCCTACAATGAGCAGTTCTTC. Translating gives CASSPGTGGISYNEQFF. This chain uses TRBV7-9 with TRBJ2-1, with 12 bases aligning to TRBD1. V shed 5 bases and J 0 bases; nucleotides not matched to a gene: 5. The germline V gene encodes CDR1 SEHNR and CDR2 FQNEAQ (reference sequence). CDR3 length: 17 amino acids.